This TCR beta chain was sequenced for a study of cytomegalovirus exposure and HLA in healthy donors. General study findings and limits: Cytomegalovirus status was reportedly diagnosed by the classifier with high sensitivity and specificity. An analysis done earlier found most TCR beta V segments productive about 87% or about 30% of the time.

The PCR had 60 Vbeta and 13 Jbeta primers. Sequencing used immunoSEQ multiplex PCR; TCRdb keeps in-frame clones, though not all of them. Its table records some 120,000 clones. As concerns this clone: The antigen remains undetermined.

Per germline, CDR1 LNHNV and CDR2 YYDKDF (reference sequence). Trimming cost V 1 base and J 7 bases, with 17 bases left between them. The CDR3 loop spans 15 amino acids. The source material was PBMCs. The TCR sequence derives from a man aged 35 to 55 in good health and CMV-seronegative. This chain joins TRBV15 and TRBJ2-7; weak D call: TRBD1 (5 bases). The CDR3 nucleotides are TGTGCCACCAGCAGAGCTCAGGGAAGGGGTAAGGAGCAGTACTTC. Its translation is CATSRAQGRGKEQYF.